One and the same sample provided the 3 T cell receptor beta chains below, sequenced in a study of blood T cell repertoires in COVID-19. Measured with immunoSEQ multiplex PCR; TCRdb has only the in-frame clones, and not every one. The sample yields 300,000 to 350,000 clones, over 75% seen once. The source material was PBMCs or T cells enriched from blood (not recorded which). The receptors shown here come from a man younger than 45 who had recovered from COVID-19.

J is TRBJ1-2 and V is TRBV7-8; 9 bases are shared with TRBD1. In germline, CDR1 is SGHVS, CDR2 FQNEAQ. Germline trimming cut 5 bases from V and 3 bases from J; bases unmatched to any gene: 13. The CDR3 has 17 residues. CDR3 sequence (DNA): TGTGCCAGCAGCCAAGCCCAACGGACAGGGGAGGACTATGGCTACACCTTC. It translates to CASSQAQRTGEDYGYTF.

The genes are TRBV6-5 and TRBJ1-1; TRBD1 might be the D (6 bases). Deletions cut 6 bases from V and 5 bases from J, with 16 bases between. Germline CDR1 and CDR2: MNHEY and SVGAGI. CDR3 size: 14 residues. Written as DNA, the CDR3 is TGTGCCAGCAGCCGTTCAGGGGATTTGACTGAAGCTTTCTTT. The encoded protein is CASSRSGDLTEAFF.

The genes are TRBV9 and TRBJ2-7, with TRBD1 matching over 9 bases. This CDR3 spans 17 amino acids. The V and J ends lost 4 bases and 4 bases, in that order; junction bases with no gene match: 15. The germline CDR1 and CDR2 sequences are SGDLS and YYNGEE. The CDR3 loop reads CASSKYSPGQGVYEQYF. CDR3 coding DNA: TGTGCCAGCAGCAAATACTCACCGGGACAGGGCGTATACGAGCAGTACTTC. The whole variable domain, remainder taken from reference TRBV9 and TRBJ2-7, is DSGVTQTPKHLITATGQRVTLRCSPRSGDLSVYWYQQSLDQGLQFLIQYYNGEERAKGNILERFSAQQFPDLHSELNLSSLELGDSALYFCASSKYSPGQGVYEQYFGPGTRLTVT.